The sample holds many counts of the clone carrying this T cell receptor (beta chain). Its specificity is not known. The read stops 3 residues short of the end of the CDR3; the missing end is completed from the germline J gene. The data derive from a study of T cell clonality in common variable immunodeficiency. Germline-derived CDR1 and CDR2 are PRHDT and FYEKMQ (reference sequence). V dropped 0 bases and J dropped 4 bases, with 6 bases sitting between them. The CDR3 consists of 13 residues. Caucasian heritage predominated among both patients and controls. Study outcomes and limitations: Common variable immunodeficiency TCR beta sequences reportedly had fewer deletions and N-nucleotide insertions. Authors noted CVID clonality's cause needs subpopulation repertoire sequencing.

TCRdb's copy holds only in-frame clones and misses some; the assay was immunoSEQ multiplex PCR. The sample presents about 28,000 clones, none singletons. The sequenced sample consisted of peripheral blood mononuclear cells. The genes are TRBV13 and TRBJ1-2; D perhaps matches TRBD1 (6 bases). The receptor comes from a human donor with common variable immunodeficiency. CDR3 loop: CASSLGQGYGYTF. The CDR3 DNA, read in part, is TGTGCCAGCAGCTTAGGACAGGGCTATGGC. Full variable domain (remainder filled in from reference TRBV13 and TRBJ1-2): AAGVIQSPRHLIKEKRETATLKCYPIPRHDTVYWYQQGPGQDPQFLISFYEKMQSDKGSIPDRFSAQQFSDYHSELNMSSLELGDSALYFCASSLGQGYGYTFGSGTRLTVV.